This paragraph reports one TCR beta chain. This clonotype was observed a few times. Its antigen is unknown. Per-nucleotide qualities are absent, and no much larger clonotype sits a single base away. This sample is drawn from a study of response to subunit inactivated influenza vaccine (dated by TCRdb to 2016 to 2018). Background on the whole study: Deep quantitative T cell receptor repertoire profiling was used in the study to track responses to a trivalent subunit inactivated influenza vaccine. Points the paper makes about the study in general: The authors suggested that each seasonal influenza vaccination may recruit only a limited number of new T cells.

Library preparation was by RT-PCR. Sequencer: Illumina HiSeq 2500. The public reads were quality trimmed at Q25 with fastp and then assembled into clones with MiXCR by TCRdb, keeping productive beta chains. Each CDR3 protein appears once, grouped with its most common genes and DNA. Across this sample there are some 500,000 distinct CDR3 sequences, with approximately 15% seen only once. Less than 4% of the sample is in the top ten clones. This TCR was recovered from a man between 50 and 75 years old who received an inactivated influenza vaccine. Donor details come from another sample of the same person, matched by shared clones. Source: CD4+ T cells sorted from PBMCs, taken around 25 months after vaccination.

The nucleotide sequence is TGTGCCAGCAGTTGCTTAGAGACAGGGGGCTTCTCTGGGGCCAACGTCCTGACTTTC. Its amino acids are CASSCLETGGFSGANVLTF. The chain is assembled from TRBV6-9 and TRBJ2-6; 10 bases in between match TRBD1. CDR1 MNHGY and CDR2 SVAAGI are derived from the germline V gene. V trim: 4 bases; J trim: 0 bases; unmatched bases: 9. The cysteine opens and the phenylalanine closes a CDR3 of 19 amino acids. Only the CDR3 region is kept as DNA, spanning 57 bases read in frame from base 1.